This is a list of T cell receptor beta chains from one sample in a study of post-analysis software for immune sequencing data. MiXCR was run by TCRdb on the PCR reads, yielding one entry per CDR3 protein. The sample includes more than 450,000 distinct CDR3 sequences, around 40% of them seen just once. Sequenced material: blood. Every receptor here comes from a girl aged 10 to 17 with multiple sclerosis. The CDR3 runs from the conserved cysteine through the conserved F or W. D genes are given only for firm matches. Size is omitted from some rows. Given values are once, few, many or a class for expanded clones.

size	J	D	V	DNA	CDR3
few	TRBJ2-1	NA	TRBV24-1	TGTGCCACCGGCTTACGAGGGAGTGGTGAGCAGTTCTTC	CATGLRGSGEQFF
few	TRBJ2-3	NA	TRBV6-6	TGTGCCAGCAGGGACAGTTCGGGCACAGATACGCAGTATTTT	CASRDSSGTDTQYF
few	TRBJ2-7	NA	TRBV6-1	TGTGCCAGCAACTTTAGACAGTCACGCTCCTACGAGCAGTACTTC	CASNFRQSRSYEQYF
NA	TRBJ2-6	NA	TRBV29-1	TGCAGCGTCCGCCTCGCGAGCTCTGGGGCCAACGTCCTGACTTTC	CSVRLASSGANVLTF
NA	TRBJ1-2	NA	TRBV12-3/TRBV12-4	TGTGCCAGCCAAGATAACTCCGGGACACAAGGCTACACCTTC	CASQDNSGTQGYTF
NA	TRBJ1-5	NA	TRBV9	TGTGCCAGCAGCGTAGAATCAGATCAGCCCCAGCATTTT	CASSVESDQPQHF
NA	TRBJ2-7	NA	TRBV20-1	TGCAGTGCTAGAAACAATATGGACTACGAGCAGTACTTC	CSARNNMDYEQYF
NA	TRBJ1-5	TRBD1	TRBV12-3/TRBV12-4	TGTGCCAGCAGCCGGGGACAGGGAACACAGCCCCAGCATTTT	CASSRGQGTQPQHF
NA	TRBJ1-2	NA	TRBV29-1	TGCAGCGTTGAAGGAGCCCAGCATGGCTACACCTTC	CSVEGAQHGYTF
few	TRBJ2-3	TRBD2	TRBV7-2	TGTGCCAGCAGCTCACCCCGGGCGGGGGGGCGAGGTAGCGCAGATACGCAGTATTTT	CASSSPRAGGRGSADTQYF
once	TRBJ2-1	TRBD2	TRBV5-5	TGTGCCAGCAGCTCCCTGGGGGGGGTCGGTGAGCAGTTCTTC	CASSSLGGVGEQFF
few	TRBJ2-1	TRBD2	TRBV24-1	TGTGCCACCAGTGATTCCGCCCCAGGCCTAGCGGGAGAGCAGTTCTTC	CATSDSAPGLAGEQFF
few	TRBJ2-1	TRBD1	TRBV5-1	TGCGCCAGCAGCTTGATCCCCCCGGGACAGGGGGCGTCTGTTGAGCAGTTCTTC	CASSLIPPGQGASVEQFF
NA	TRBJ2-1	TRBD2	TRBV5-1	TGCGCCAGCAGCTACGGAAACCTAGCGGGAGGGGTTCATCGTCCGTTCTTC	CASSYGNLAGGVHRPFF